This T cell receptor beta chain was profiled in a study of shared clonotypes between healthy human individuals. Study-level points and caveats: Limited genetic and exposure-history diversity came from having few donors.

TCRdb keeps only in-frame clones here, not all; method: immunoSEQ multiplex PCR. Among 2,100,000 or so clones listed, approximately 94% were seen once. The count of this clone is one. Its antigen is not known. The length of the CDR3 is 18 residues. Trimming stripped 1 base from V and 4 bases from J, with 20 bases between. The V gene's germline CDR1 is MGHRA and CDR2 YSYEKL. J is TRBJ1-3 and V is TRBV4-1, with D perhaps TRBD1 (6 bases). Sequenced: naive CD4+ T cells sorted from blood. Documented subset: CD45RA+ positively selected. The source of this sequence is a man aged 18 to 30 in good health. The CDR3 protein is CASSQGLLARDTGNTIYF. The DNA for the CDR3 is TGCGCCAGCAGCCAAGGACTTCTGGCCCGGGACACAGGAAACACCATATATTTT.